The 21 T cell receptor beta chains below were found in one sample sequenced in a study of CD8 T cells in Susac syndrome. An input of about 0.5 to 1 ug of RNA was subjected to reverse transcription using random hexamers. In TCRdb, the immunoSEQ multiplex PCR reads were re-called with MiXCR into one record per CDR3 protein. This table holds about 200,000 distinct CDR3 sequences, about 94% found once. The specimen sequenced was CD4+ T cells from PBMCs. These receptors all stem from a human donor with multiple sclerosis.

This clonotype was picked up one time. The chain carries TRBV18 and TRBJ2-5; TRBD1 matches 7 bases. The CDR3 contains 14 residues. From germline, CDR1 is KGHSH and CDR2 LQKENI. V dropped 4 bases and J dropped 2; count of bases not matched to a gene: 4. CDR3 loop: CASSLGQEQETQYF. The CDR3 coding sequence is TGTGCCAGCTCACTCGGACAGGAGCAAGAGACCCAGTACTTC.

V and J are TRBV20-1 and TRBJ1-6; TRBD1 matches at 9 bases. CDR1 is DFQATT and CDR2 is SNEGSKA in the germline V gene (reference sequence). After removal of 0 bases from V and 14 bases from J, the junction contained 14 bases not matched to a gene. This CDR3 has 16 residues. The CDR3 DNA reads TGCAGTGCTAGAGATCGGACAGGGGCCCAGTGGGTGACCCTCCACTTT. Its translation is CSARDRTGAQWVTLHF.

The CDR3 is CASSSLQGPGANVLTF. The CDR3 DNA reads as TGTGCCAGCAGCTCCCTACAGGGACCTGGGGCCAACGTCCTGACTTTC. The gene calls are TRBV7-3 and TRBJ2-6; possible D gene TRBD1, 6 bases. V was trimmed by 4 bases and J by 2 bases, leaving 12 bases between them. CDR3 size: 16 residues. The germline V gene has CDR1 SGHTA and CDR2 FQGTGA.

The V gene is TRBV4-1, the J gene TRBJ1-2; 8 nucleotides align to TRBD1. The CDR3 runs 16 residues. V lost 6 bases and J lost 0; bases outside the gene matches: 9. Germline V gives CDR1 MGHRA, CDR2 YSYEKL. Here the CDR3 DNA reads TGCGCCAGCAGTTTTCCCGACAGGGGTGCTAACTATGGCTACACCTTC. Protein: CASSFPDRGANYGYTF.

The rearrangement uses TRBV5-4 and TRBJ2-7; D might be TRBD1 (6 bases). The CDR3 spans 14 residues. The germline V and J ends were trimmed by 3 bases and 1 base, with 11 bases remaining between them. CDR1 and CDR2 from the germline V gene are SGHNT and YYREEE (reference sequence). Written as DNA, the CDR3 is TGTGCCAGCAGCTGGTCAGGGGTGTCCTACGAGCAGTACTTC. This translates into CASSWSGVSYEQYF.

J is TRBJ2-7 and V is TRBV14; unclear D gene. In germline, CDR1 is SGHDN, CDR2 FVKESK. This CDR3 spans 11 amino acids. V shed 1 base and J shed 7 bases, with 5 bases lying between them. For the CDR3, the DNA is TGTGCCAGCAGCCAAGTCCAGGAGCAGTACTTC. As protein: CASSQVQEQYF.

This clonotype was seen only a few times. This chain uses TRBV7-9 with TRBJ1-5, with a tentative D call TRBD1 (6 bases). V was clipped by 3 bases and J by 5 bases, with 11 bases between them. The germline V gene has CDR1 SEHNR and CDR2 FQNEAQ (reference sequence). CDR3 length: 14 amino acids. The CDR3 reads CASSLAGADQPQHF. CDR3 coding DNA: TGTGCCAGCAGCTTGGCAGGGGCCGATCAGCCCCAGCATTTT.

The V gene is TRBV11-3, the J gene TRBJ1-1; D gene ambiguous. The CDR3 has 15 residues. The germline V and J ends were trimmed by 6 bases and 1 base, with 15 bases remaining between them. CDR1 SGHNT and CDR2 YENEEA come from the germline V gene. The CDR3 here is CASRPPRIPNTEAFF. The CDR3, as DNA: TGTGCCAGCAGACCCCCGCGGATTCCGAACACTGAAGCTTTCTTT.

This clonotype was counted a single time. V and J are TRBV7-9 and TRBJ1-2; perhaps TRBD1 as D (5 bases). Germline values: CDR1 SEHNR, CDR2 FQNEAQ (reference sequence). The V end was cut by 7 bases, the J end by 8 bases, with 14 bases between. The CDR3 runs to 12 residues. CDR3 DNA sequence: TGTGCCAGCACCCGTTGGGGCAGGGGCTACACCTTC. It encodes CASTRWGRGYTF. Supplemented by reference TRBV7-9 and TRBJ1-2, the full variable domain reads DTGVSQNPRHKITKRGQNVTFRCDPISEHNRLYWYRQTLGQGPEFLTYFQNEAQLEKSRLLSDRFSAERPKGSFSTLEIQRTEQGDSAMYLCASTRWGRGYTFGSGTRLTVV.

This CDR3 is CASREDRRGYTF. As DNA, the CDR3 is TGTGCCAGCAGGGAGGACAGGAGAGGCTACACCTTC. This chain connects TRBV2 to TRBJ1-2; TRBD1 matches at 7 bases. V shed 6 bases and J 8 bases; nucleotides not matched to a gene: 6. Per germline, CDR1 SNHLY and CDR2 FYNNEI. This CDR3 is built from 12 residues.

V and J are TRBV7-3 and TRBJ2-1; D is tentatively TRBD1 or TRBD2 (6 bases each). The CDR3 length is 15 residues. Trimming took 3 bases from V and 7 from J, leaving 16 bases between them. The germline CDR1 and CDR2 sequences are SGHTA and FQGTGA. CDR3 bases: TGTGCCAGCAGCTTCAGAGGGGGGCCTGCGAATGAGCAGTTCTTC. Protein: CASSFRGGPANEQFF.

The rearrangement joins TRBV4-1 to TRBJ2-3; TRBD2 agrees at 7 bases. The CDR3 has 14 amino acids. J lost 2 bases, V lost 4 bases, and 3 bases had no gene match. CDR1 is MGHRA and CDR2 is YSYEKL in the germline V gene. The CDR3 DNA is TGCGCCAGCAGCCGGCTAGCGGTCACAGATACGCAGTATTTT. Translating gives CASSRLAVTDTQYF.

The chain has TRBV6-6 and TRBJ2-1, with unresolved D. V lost 6 bases and J 8 bases, leaving 11 bases between the germline ends. The germline V gene encodes CDR1 MNHNY and CDR2 SVGAGI (reference sequence). CDR3 size: 12 residues. This CDR3 reads CASSLIGHEQFF. CDR3 in DNA: TGTGCCAGCAGCTTAATAGGCCATGAGCAGTTCTTC.

The V and J genes are TRBV5-4 and TRBJ2-5; TRBD1 matches at 9 bases. Germline lookup yields CDR1 SGHNT and CDR2 YYREEE (reference sequence). The CDR3 contains 15 residues. V was pared by 1 base and J by 9 bases, with 10 bases of the junction left unmatched. CDR3: CASSLPGDRVFPQYF. CDR3 nucleotides: TGTGCCAGCAGCTTGCCGGGGGACAGGGTTTTCCCCCAGTACTTC.

The chain has TRBV28 and TRBJ2-3; D may be TRBD1 or TRBD2 (5 bases each). V lost 4 bases and J 0 bases, leaving 11 bases between the germline ends. Germline-derived CDR1 and CDR2 are MDHEN and SYDVKM. The CDR3 is made up of 15 amino acids. The CDR3 here is CASSWDGASTDTQYF. The CDR3 coding sequence is TGTGCCAGCAGTTGGGACGGTGCTAGCACAGATACGCAGTATTTT. The full variable domain, its missing parts supplied by reference TRBV28 and TRBJ2-3, is DVKVTQSSRYLVKRTGEKVFLECVQDMDHENMFWYRQDPGLGLRLIYFSYDVKMKEKGDIPEGYSVSREKKERFSLILESASTNQTSMYLCASSWDGASTDTQYFGPGTRLTVL.

This clonotype was counted a single time. The chain combines TRBV7-8 with TRBJ1-2; D is uncertain. The V end was cut by 1 base, the J end by 7 bases, with 10 bases between. Looked up from germline, CDR1 is SGHVS and CDR2 is FQNEAQ. The CDR3 has 13 residues. This CDR3 reads CASSLEWDGGYTF. The CDR3 coding sequence is TGTGCCAGCAGCTTAGAGTGGGATGGTGGCTACACCTTC.

This clonotype came up a few times. This chain connects TRBV12-3 or TRBV12-4 to TRBJ1-5; no firm D call. This CDR3 has 11 amino acids. V lost 1 base, J lost 9 bases, and 4 bases lay in between. CDR3 coding DNA: TGTGCCAGCAGTTTAGGCGGGCCCCAGCATTTT. Translation gives CASSLGGPQHF.

The chain has TRBV7-2 and TRBJ2-7, with 9 bases identical to TRBD2. From germline, CDR1 is SGHTA and CDR2 FQGNSA. Trimming removed 2 bases from V and 7 bases from J; junction bases left unmatched: 12. The CDR3 sequence is 16 residues long. The DNA for the CDR3 is TGTGCCAGCAGCTTAAATCAGCGGGGGGCCCTCACAGAGCAGTACTTC. This sequence encodes CASSLNQRGALTEQYF.

The chain links TRBV6-2 or TRBV6-3 to TRBJ2-1; no clear D. The germline gives CDR1 MNHEY, CDR2 SVGEGT. The CDR3 has 15 residues. V lost 6 bases and J 5 bases, leaving 17 bases between the germline ends. CDR3 coding DNA: TGTGCCAGCAGGGTTCTGGGGTTCCAAGACAATGAGCAGTTCTTC. The encoded protein is CASRVLGFQDNEQFF.

The genes are TRBV3-1 and TRBJ1-2; no reliable D call. Between the trimmed V and J ends, which lost 9 bases and 7 bases, there was a span of 21 bases. This CDR3 has 14 residues. CDR1 is LGHDT, CDR2 YNNKEL, per germline (reference sequence). CDR3 sequence: CASSPGTSGSGYTF. In nucleotides, the CDR3 is TGTGCCAGTTCTCCGGGAACCTCAGGAAGTGGCTACACCTTC.

This clonotype has just one count. The chain carries TRBV21-1 and TRBJ2-7; the table names TRBD2, a call not compared with the DNA. TRBV21-1 is classified as a pseudogene. The CDR3 has 14 residues. The DNA for the CDR3 is TGTGCCAGCAGCAAGAGGAGGCAGACCTACGAGCAGTACTTC. It codes for CASSKRRQTYEQYF.